This T cell receptor beta chain comes out of a study of cytomegalovirus exposure and HLA in healthy donors. Study-wide results and limits: It was in a later analysis that TCR association rates were seen to vary by HLA locus, highest for DRB1 and lowest for HLA-C.

The study ran its PCR with 60 Vbeta and 13 Jbeta primers. Measured with immunoSEQ multiplex PCR; TCRdb has only the in-frame clones, and not every one. This table has roughly 93,000 clones, about 80% appearing once. About this clone: What it binds is unknown.

CDR3 length: 13 residues. V was pared by 5 bases and J by 0 bases, with 8 bases between. Germline lookup yields CDR1 MNHNY and CDR2 SVGAGI (reference sequence). The clonotype was recovered from a young man in good health and CMV-seronegative. Sequencing was performed on PBMCs. V usage is TRBV6-6 and J usage is TRBJ2-7, with TRBD2 as a possible D gene (5 bases). The DNA for the CDR3 is TGTGCCAGCAGTCTAGCCCGCTCCTACGAGCAGTACGTC. Translating it yields CASSLARSYEQYV.